The 13 T cell receptor beta chains given below trace back to one sample, sequenced in a study of blood T cell repertoires in COVID-19. Clones were read by immunoSEQ multiplex PCR, and TCRdb kept only the in-frame ones, dropping some. The data show hundreds of thousands of clones, about 86% seen once. Sequencing was performed on peripheral blood. Receptor source: a man aged 80 or over with acute or convalescent COVID-19.

The J gene is TRBJ1-6, the V gene TRBV5-1; 7 bases map to TRBD1. With 4 bases clipped from V and 0 bases from J, the junction kept 7 bases outside the gene matches. Germline-derived CDR1 and CDR2 are SGHRS and YFSETQ. The length of the CDR3 is 17 residues. The CDR3 DNA reads TGCGCCAGCAGCCAGCGACAGGGAAGCTCCTATAATTCACCCCTCCACTTT. Its protein product is CASSQRQGSSYNSPLHF.

This clone is a singleton in its sample. The chain uses TRBV2 and TRBJ2-1, with no clear D. CDR1 is SNHLY and CDR2 is FYNNEI in the germline V gene. Trimming cost V 3 bases and J 4 bases, with 7 bases left between them. The CDR3 runs to 13 residues. The CDR3 reads CASSDGQYNEQFF. The CDR3 bases are TGTGCCAGCAGTGATGGGCAGTACAATGAGCAGTTCTTC.

The rearrangement links TRBV7-6 to TRBJ2-5; D is uncertain. Germline V CDR1 and CDR2: SGHVS, FNYEAQ. With 1 base removed from V and 1 base from J, the gap between germline ends came to 7 bases. The CDR3 contains 14 residues. CDR3: CASSLGRSQETQYF. CDR3 DNA sequence: TGTGCCAGCAGCTTAGGGAGATCCCAAGAGACCCAGTACTTC.

The rearrangement links TRBV6-5 to TRBJ2-1, with D possibly being TRBD2 (7 bases). V lost 7 bases and J 1 base, leaving 14 bases between the germline ends. The CDR3 sequence is 15 residues long. Germline lookup yields CDR1 MNHEY and CDR2 SVGAGI. Here the CDR3 DNA reads TGTGCCAGCATAATTGGGGGGGCGTCCTACAATGAGCAGTTCTTC. As protein: CASIIGGASYNEQFF.

The J gene is TRBJ2-3, the V gene TRBV7-2; maybe TRBD1 (7 bases). CDR3 length: 16 amino acids. Germline values: CDR1 SGHTA, CDR2 FQGNSA. V shed 1 base and J shed 4 bases, with 15 bases lying between them. This CDR3 reads CASSLVGGGSADTQYF. The DNA of the CDR3 is TGTGCCAGCAGCTTAGTTGGAGGGGGCAGCGCAGATACGCAGTATTTT.

CDR3 loop: CASSGIPGQGVNQPQHF. In nucleotides, the CDR3 is TGTGCCAGCAGCGGAATCCCAGGGCAGGGGGTCAATCAGCCCCAGCATTTT. This chain links TRBV7-9 with TRBJ1-5; 7 bases are shared with TRBD1. The CDR3 spans 17 residues. V shed 5 bases, J shed 3 bases, and the junction held 13 bases outside the gene matches. CDR1 SEHNR and CDR2 FQNEAQ come from the germline V gene (reference sequence). The complete variable domain, with remaining parts taken from reference TRBV7-9 and TRBJ1-5, reads DTGVSQNPRHKITKRGQNVTFRCDPISEHNRLYWYRQTLGQGPEFLTYFQNEAQLEKSRLLSDRFSAERPKGSFSTLEIQRTEQGDSAMYLCASSGIPGQGVNQPQHFGDGTRLSIL.

This clone turned up a few times. This rearrangement joins TRBV3-1 (or the pseudogene TRBV3-2) to TRBJ1-5; D gene unclear. This CDR3 is built from 14 residues. CDR1 is LGHDT and CDR2 is YNNKEL in the germline V gene (reference sequence). V lost 3 bases, J lost 6 bases, and 12 bases lay in between. The CDR3 DNA is TGTGCCAGCAGCCAGAGGGTATCAGGTCAGCCCCAGCATTTT. Protein product: CASSQRVSGQPQHF.

The rearrangement joins TRBV7-8 to TRBJ1-4, with 12 bases identical to TRBD1. Germline V gene data show CDR1 as SGHVS and CDR2 as FQNEAQ. V shed 6 bases, J shed 8 bases, and the junction held 10 bases outside the gene matches. This CDR3 region has 16 residues. CDR3 in DNA: TGTGCCAGCAGGCCGGGACAGGGGGCAGGAAACGAAAAACTGTTTTTT. Translated, it gives CASRPGQGAGNEKLFF. The full variable domain, completed using reference TRBV7-8 and TRBJ1-4, is GAGVSQSPRYKVAKRGQDVALRCDPISGHVSLFWYQQALGQGPEFLTYFQNEAQLDKSGLPSDRFFAERPEGSVSTLKIQRTQQEDSAVYLCASRPGQGAGNEKLFFGSGTQLSVL.

This chain joins TRBV6-2 or TRBV6-3 and TRBJ1-1; D is unresolved. V gave up 4 bases and J gave up 4 bases, with 4 bases separating them. Germline CDR1 and CDR2: MNHEY and SVGEGT. The CDR3 runs to 11 residues. DNA of the CDR3: TGTGCCAGCAGTTGGAGCACTGAAGCTTTCTTT. It specifies CASSWSTEAFF.

The J gene is TRBJ2-7, the V gene TRBV7-2; TRBD2 matches at 9 bases. The germline V gene encodes CDR1 SGHTA and CDR2 FQGNSA. The J segment lost 7 bases and the V segment lost 1 base, leaving 11 bases of the junction unmatched. The CDR3 sequence is 16 residues long. Written as DNA, the CDR3 is TGTGCCAGCAGCTTAGGGTCGAGCGGGGGGTCGAAAGAGCAGTACTTC. The encoded protein is CASSLGSSGGSKEQYF.

This chain uses TRBV23-1 with TRBJ2-1, with D possibly matching TRBD1 (6 bases). TRBV23-1 belongs to the ORF category, with a function that is uncertain. Trimming pared 6 bases from V and 5 bases from J, leaving 23 bases between. The CDR3 is made up of 17 amino acids. CDR3 sequence (DNA): TGCGCCAGCAGCCCCTCGGCCAGGGGAAGGGGGAACAATGAGCAGTTCTTC. Its protein product is CASSPSARGRGNNEQFF.

This chain uses TRBV19 with TRBJ1-2; perhaps TRBD1 as D (6 bases). V lost 6 bases and J 8 bases, leaving 19 bases between the germline ends. Germline V CDR1 and CDR2: LNHDA, SQIVND (reference sequence). The CDR3 is 14 amino acids. In nucleotides, the CDR3 is TGTGCCAGTAGCCATCCGACAGGTGGGGAGGGCTACACCTTC. Encoded protein: CASSHPTGGEGYTF. The full variable domain, completed using reference TRBV19 and TRBJ1-2, is DGGITQSPKYLFRKEGQNVTLSCEQNLNHDAMYWYRQDPGQGLRLIYYSQIVNDFQKGDIAEGYSVSREKKESFPLTVTSAQKNPTAFYLCASSHPTGGEGYTFGSGTRLTVV.

V gene TRBV7-2 combines with J gene TRBJ1-5; 9 nucleotides align to TRBD1. Germline trimming cut 3 bases from V and 7 bases from J; bases unmatched to any gene: 4. Germline lookup yields CDR1 SGHTA and CDR2 FQGNSA. The CDR3 totals 14 residues. The CDR3 protein is CASSFRQGGQPQHF. The CDR3 DNA reads TGTGCCAGCAGCTTTCGACAGGGGGGACAGCCCCAGCATTTT.